A selection of T cell receptor beta chains follows, all from one sample in a study of cytomegalovirus exposure and HLA in healthy donors. Profiled with immunoSEQ multiplex PCR; TCRdb holds only in-frame clones, not every one. The sample yields around 200,000 clones, more than 65% seen once. Sequences were obtained from PBMCs. Receptors originate from a woman between 18 and 29 years old in good health and CMV-seropositive. Each CDR3 is given with its conserved first and last residue. A D gene is named only where the DNA matches it firmly. Only some rows state a clone size, as once, few, many or a class for expanded clones.

CDR3 DNA	CDR3 protein	V gene	clone size	D gene	J gene
TGTGCCAGCAGTCCCCCGGGGGGGGCCAACGTCCTGACTTTC	CASSPPGGANVLTF	TRBV6-1	once	NA	TRBJ2-6
TGTGCCACCAGCAGAGACAGGGTAGATACGCAGTATTTT	CATSRDRVDTQYF	TRBV15	NA	NA	TRBJ2-3
TGCAGCGCCCGTGAGTCGCCCGGCACAGATACGCAGTATTTT	CSARESPGTDTQYF	TRBV29-1	once	NA	TRBJ2-3
TGTGCCAGCAGTTACTTACGGGGGGGCCTGTCCGATGAGCAGTTCTTC	CASSYLRGGLSDEQFF	TRBV6-6	NA	TRBD2	TRBJ2-1
TGTGCCAGCAGGGAGGACAGCAATCAGCCCCAGCATTTT	CASREDSNQPQHF	TRBV2	NA	NA	TRBJ1-5
TGTGCCAGCAGAGCCACAGATACGCAGTATTTT	CASRATDTQYF	TRBV2	once	NA	TRBJ2-3
TGTGCCAGCAGCTTAAAGGGGGGGGCCTACGAGCAGTACTTC	CASSLKGGAYEQYF	TRBV7-2	NA	NA	TRBJ2-7
TGTGCCAGCAGCTTTTGGACAGCGGGAGCTGAAGCTTTCTTT	CASSFWTAGAEAFF	TRBV13	NA	NA	TRBJ1-1
TGTGCCAGCTCACGTAACAGGGCGCGGAATTCACCCCTCCACTTT	CASSRNRARNSPLHF	TRBV18	NA	NA	TRBJ1-6
TGTGCCACCAGCCTGGAGTCTAACTATGGCTACACCTTC	CATSLESNYGYTF	TRBV15	NA	NA	TRBJ1-2
TGTGCCAGCTCACCGAGGACAATTCAAGAGACCCAGTACTTC	CASSPRTIQETQYF	TRBV18	NA	NA	TRBJ2-5
TGTGCTAGTGGCCCGGGACAGGGAAACACAGATACGCAGTATTTT	CASGPGQGNTDTQYF	TRBV12-5	NA	TRBD1	TRBJ2-3
TGTGCCATCAGTGATCGTACTGAAGCTTTCTTT	CAISDRTEAFF	TRBV10-3	NA	NA	TRBJ1-1
TGTGCCAGTAGTATCCGGGTGTCGCCCTACGAGCAGTACTTC	CASSIRVSPYEQYF	TRBV19	NA	NA	TRBJ2-7
TGTGCCACCAGCAGAGATTCTTTCGGTAGTATTGGCGAGCAGTACTTC	CATSRDSFGSIGEQYF	TRBV15	NA	NA	TRBJ2-7
TGTGCCAGCAGAAGCGACGCCAACTTACAGACCCAGTACTTC	CASRSDANLQTQYF	TRBV6-6	NA	NA	TRBJ2-5
TGCAGCGTTGGGATGGGGGGCTATGGCTACACCTTC	CSVGMGGYGYTF	TRBV29-1	NA	NA	TRBJ1-2
TGTGCCAGTAGGCCAGGGGGCAACTATGGCTACACCTTC	CASRPGGNYGYTF	TRBV6-5	NA	TRBD1	TRBJ1-2
TGTGCCAGCAGCGCAACTAGCGGGATGACAGATACGCAGTATTTT	CASSATSGMTDTQYF	TRBV9	once	TRBD2	TRBJ2-3
TGCGCCAGCAGCTTGGGGCCCCGGCGGGTTAATGAAAAACTGTTTTTT	CASSLGPRRVNEKLFF	TRBV5-1	NA	NA	TRBJ1-4
TGTGCCAGCAGCCAGACAGGGGGAACCTCCGAGCAGTACTTC	CASSQTGGTSEQYF	TRBV16	NA	TRBD1	TRBJ2-7
TGTGCCAGCAGCACTACCGCCCAGGGCTCTGGAAACACCATATATTTT	CASSTTAQGSGNTIYF	TRBV9	NA	NA	TRBJ1-3
TGTGCCAGCAGCCAAGTCATGACTAGCGGCTTCAATGAGCAGTTCTTC	CASSQVMTSGFNEQFF	TRBV7-3	NA	TRBD2	TRBJ2-1
TGTGCCAGCAGCTCCGACCCCCGACAGGTTGGGAACACCGGGGAGCTGTTTTTT	CASSSDPRQVGNTGELFF	TRBV13	NA	NA	TRBJ2-2
TGTGCCAGCAGCCACAACAGGGGAGTCAGCGGGGAGCTGTTTTTT	CASSHNRGVSGELFF	TRBV7-8	few	TRBD1	TRBJ2-2